This TCR beta chain was identified in a study of cytomegalovirus exposure and HLA in healthy donors. The primer mix had 60 Vbeta and 13 Jbeta primers. Repertoires were generated with immunoSEQ multiplex PCR, while TCRdb's copy carries only in-frame clones and drops some. The table includes over 150,000 clones, approximately 80% detected once. The V and J ends lost 5 bases and 4 bases, in that order; junction bases with no gene match: 4. The CDR3 sequence is 14 residues long. CDR1 LNHDA and CDR2 SQIVND come from the germline V gene (reference sequence). This clonotype was obtained from a middle-aged woman in good health and CMV-seropositive. V gene TRBV19 combines with J gene TRBJ2-2; 7 positions agree with TRBD1. The source material was PBMCs. DNA for the CDR3: TGTGCCAGTAGTCCCGGGACAGCCACCGGGGAGCTGTTTTTT. Its translation is CASSPGTATGELFF.